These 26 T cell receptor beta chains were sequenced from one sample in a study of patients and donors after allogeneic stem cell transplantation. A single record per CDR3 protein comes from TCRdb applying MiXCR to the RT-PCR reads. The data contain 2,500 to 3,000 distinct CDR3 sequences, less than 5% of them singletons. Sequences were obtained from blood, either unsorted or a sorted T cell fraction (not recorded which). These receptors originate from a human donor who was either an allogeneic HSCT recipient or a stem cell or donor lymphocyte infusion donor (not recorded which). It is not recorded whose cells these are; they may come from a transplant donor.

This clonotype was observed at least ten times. In DNA form, the CDR3 reads TGTGCCAGTAGTATAGGGTCCAGGGCAGCCTCCTACGAGCAGTACTTC. This gives the protein CASSIGSRAASYEQYF. This rearrangement joins TRBV19 to TRBJ2-7; TRBD1 is a possible D gene (5 bases). This CDR3 is built from 16 residues. V was shortened by 1 base and J by 0 bases, with 13 bases between the two germline ends. CDR1 LNHDA and CDR2 SQIVND come from the germline V gene (reference sequence). Using reference TRBV19 and TRBJ2-7 for the parts outside the CDR3, the full variable domain is DGGITQSPKYLFRKEGQNVTLSCEQNLNHDAMYWYRQDPGQGLRLIYYSQIVNDFQKGDIAEGYSVSREKKESFPLTVTSAQKNPTAFYLCASSIGSRAASYEQYFGPGTRLTVT.

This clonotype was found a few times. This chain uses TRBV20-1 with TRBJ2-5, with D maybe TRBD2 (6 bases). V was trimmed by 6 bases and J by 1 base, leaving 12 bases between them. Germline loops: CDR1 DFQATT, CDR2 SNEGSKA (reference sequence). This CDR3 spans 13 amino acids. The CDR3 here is CSAFRDSQETQYF. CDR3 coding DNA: TGCAGTGCATTCCGGGACTCCCAAGAGACCCAGTACTTC.

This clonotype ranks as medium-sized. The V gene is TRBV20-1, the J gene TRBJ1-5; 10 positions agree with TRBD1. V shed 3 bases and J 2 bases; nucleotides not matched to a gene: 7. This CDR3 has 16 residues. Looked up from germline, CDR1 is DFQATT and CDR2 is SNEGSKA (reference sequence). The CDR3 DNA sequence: TGCAGTGCTAGTTCCGACAGGGGGCCAGGCAATCAGCCCCAGCATTTT. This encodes CSASSDRGPGNQPQHF.

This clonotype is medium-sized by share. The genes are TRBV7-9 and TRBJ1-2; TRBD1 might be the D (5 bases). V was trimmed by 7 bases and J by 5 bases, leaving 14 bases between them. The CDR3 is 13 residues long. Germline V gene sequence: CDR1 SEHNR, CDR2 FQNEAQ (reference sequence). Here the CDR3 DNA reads TGTGCCAGCACCCCCGAGGGGCCTTATGGCTACACCTTC. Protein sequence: CASTPEGPYGYTF.

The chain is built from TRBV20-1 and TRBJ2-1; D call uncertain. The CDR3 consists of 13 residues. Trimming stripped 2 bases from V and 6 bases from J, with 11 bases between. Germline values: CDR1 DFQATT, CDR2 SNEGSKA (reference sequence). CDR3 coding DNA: TGCAGTGCTAGACCTCTGGTGGTCAATGAGCAGTTCTTC. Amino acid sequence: CSARPLVVNEQFF.

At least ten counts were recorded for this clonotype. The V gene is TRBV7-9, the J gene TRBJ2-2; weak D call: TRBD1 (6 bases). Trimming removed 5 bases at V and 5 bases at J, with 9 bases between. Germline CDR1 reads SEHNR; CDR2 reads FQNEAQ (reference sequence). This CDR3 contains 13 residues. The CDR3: CASSRTGTGELFF. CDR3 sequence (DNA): TGTGCCAGCAGCCGAACAGGGACCGGGGAGCTGTTTTTT.

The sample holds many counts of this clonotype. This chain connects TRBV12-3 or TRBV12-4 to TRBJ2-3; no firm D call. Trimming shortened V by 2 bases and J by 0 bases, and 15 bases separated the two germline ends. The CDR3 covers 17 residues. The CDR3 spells CASSLWTVGPSTDTQYF. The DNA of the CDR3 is TGTGCCAGCAGTTTATGGACGGTGGGCCCCAGCACAGATACGCAGTATTTT.

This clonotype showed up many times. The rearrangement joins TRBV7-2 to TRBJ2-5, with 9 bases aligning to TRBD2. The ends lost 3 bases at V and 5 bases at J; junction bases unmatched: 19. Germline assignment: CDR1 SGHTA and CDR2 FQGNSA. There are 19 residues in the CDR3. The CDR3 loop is CASSFEVGGRALNIETQYF. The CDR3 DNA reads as TGTGCCAGCAGCTTCGAAGTCGGCGGGAGGGCCCTCAATATCGAGACCCAGTACTTC.

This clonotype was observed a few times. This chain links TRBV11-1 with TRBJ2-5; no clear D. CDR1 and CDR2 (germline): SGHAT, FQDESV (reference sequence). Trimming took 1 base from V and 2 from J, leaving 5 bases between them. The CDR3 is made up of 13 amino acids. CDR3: CASSLELQETQYF. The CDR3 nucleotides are TGTGCCAGCAGCTTAGAATTACAAGAGACCCAGTACTTC.

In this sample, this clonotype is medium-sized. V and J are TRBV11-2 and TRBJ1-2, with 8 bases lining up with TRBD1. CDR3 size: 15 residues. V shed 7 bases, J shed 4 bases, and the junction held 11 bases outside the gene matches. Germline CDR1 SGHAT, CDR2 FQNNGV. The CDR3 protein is CASTQGGQSRYGYTF. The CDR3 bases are TGTGCCAGCACACAGGGGGGACAGTCCCGCTATGGCTACACCTTC.

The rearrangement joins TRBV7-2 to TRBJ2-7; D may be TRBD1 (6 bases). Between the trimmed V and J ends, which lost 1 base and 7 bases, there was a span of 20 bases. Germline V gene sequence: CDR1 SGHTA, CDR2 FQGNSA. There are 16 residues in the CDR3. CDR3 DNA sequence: TGTGCCAGCAGCTTAGACGGGATGGGGGCGCGAGGGGAGCAGTACTTC. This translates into CASSLDGMGARGEQYF.

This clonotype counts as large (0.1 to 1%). The CDR3 coding sequence is TGTGCCAGCAGCGACCAGGGGGGAGTCACTGAAGCTTTCTTT. As protein: CASSDQGGVTEAFF. V and J are TRBV7-8 and TRBJ1-1; TRBD1 agrees at 7 bases. The CDR3 extends over 14 amino acids. Germline V gene sequence: CDR1 SGHVS, CDR2 FQNEAQ. The V segment lost 5 bases and the J segment 4 bases; nucleotides outside the gene matches: 7.

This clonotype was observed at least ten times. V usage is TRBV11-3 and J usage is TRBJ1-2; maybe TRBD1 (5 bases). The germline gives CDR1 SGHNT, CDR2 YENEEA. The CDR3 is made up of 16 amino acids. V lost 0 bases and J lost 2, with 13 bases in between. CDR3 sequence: CASSLEGRGGNYGYTF. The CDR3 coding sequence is TGTGCCAGCAGCTTAGAGGGGAGGGGAGGCAACTATGGCTACACCTTC.

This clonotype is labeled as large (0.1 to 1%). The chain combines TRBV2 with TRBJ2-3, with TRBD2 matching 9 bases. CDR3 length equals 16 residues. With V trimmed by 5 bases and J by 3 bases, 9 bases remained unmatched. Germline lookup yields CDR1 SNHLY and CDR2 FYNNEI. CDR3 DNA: TGTGCCAGCAGTCGAGATAGCGGGAGCGGTACAGATACGCAGTATTTT. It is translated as CASSRDSGSGTDTQYF.

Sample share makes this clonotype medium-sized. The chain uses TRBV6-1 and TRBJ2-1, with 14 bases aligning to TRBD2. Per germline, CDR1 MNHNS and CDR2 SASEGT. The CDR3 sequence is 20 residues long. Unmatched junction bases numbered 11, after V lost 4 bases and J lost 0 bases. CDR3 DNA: TGTGCCAGCAGTGGGGGCAGTCCCGGGACTAGCGGGAGCTCCTACAATGAGCAGTTCTTC. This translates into CASSGGSPGTSGSSYNEQFF.

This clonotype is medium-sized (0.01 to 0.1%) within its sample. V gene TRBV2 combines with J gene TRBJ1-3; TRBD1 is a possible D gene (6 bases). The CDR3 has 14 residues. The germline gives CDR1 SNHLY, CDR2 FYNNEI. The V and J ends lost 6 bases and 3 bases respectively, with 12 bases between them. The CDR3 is CASRAGTFGNTIYF. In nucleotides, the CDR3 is TGTGCCAGCAGGGCTGGGACATTTGGAAACACCATATATTTT.

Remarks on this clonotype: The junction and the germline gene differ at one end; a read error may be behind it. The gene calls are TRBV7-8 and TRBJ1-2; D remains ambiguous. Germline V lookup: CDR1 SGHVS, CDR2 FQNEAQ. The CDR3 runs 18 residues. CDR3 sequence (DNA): TGTGCCGGCAGCTTAGTTTCCGGTGTAGGCGGACCTAACTATGGGTACACCTTC. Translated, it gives CAGSLVSGVGGPNYGYTF.

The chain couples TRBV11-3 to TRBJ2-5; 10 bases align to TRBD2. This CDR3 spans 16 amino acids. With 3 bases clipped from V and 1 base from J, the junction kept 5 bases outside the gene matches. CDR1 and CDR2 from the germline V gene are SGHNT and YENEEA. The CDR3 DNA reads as TGTGCCAGCAGCTTTCCCGTAGCGGGAGGCCAAGAGACCCAGTACTTC. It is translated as CASSFPVAGGQETQYF.

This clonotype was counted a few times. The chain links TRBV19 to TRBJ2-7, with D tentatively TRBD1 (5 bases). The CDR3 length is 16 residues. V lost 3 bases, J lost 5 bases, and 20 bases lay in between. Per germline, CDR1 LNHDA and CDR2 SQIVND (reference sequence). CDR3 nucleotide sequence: TGTGCCAGTAGTATCTGGCTAGTGGGGCCCCGGGACGAGCAGTACTTC. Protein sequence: CASSIWLVGPRDEQYF.

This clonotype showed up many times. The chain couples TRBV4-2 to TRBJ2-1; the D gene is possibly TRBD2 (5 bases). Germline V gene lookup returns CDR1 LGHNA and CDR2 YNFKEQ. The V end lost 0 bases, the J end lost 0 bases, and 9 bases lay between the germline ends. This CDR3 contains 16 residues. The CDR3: CASSQDMSGSYNEQFF. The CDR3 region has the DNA TGTGCCAGCAGCCAAGATATGAGCGGCTCCTACAATGAGCAGTTCTTC.

The DNA of the CDR3 is TGTGCCAGCAGCTCCCCTGGGGCTGTGAAAAGCCGATTCAACGAGCAGTACTTC. Translated: CASSSPGAVKSRFNEQYF. The chain is built from TRBV7-9 and TRBJ2-7, with D perhaps matching TRBD1 (5 bases). Germline V gives CDR1 SEHNR, CDR2 FQNEAQ (reference sequence). V was cut by 4 bases and J by 5 bases, with 27 bases left in between. This CDR3 contains 18 residues.

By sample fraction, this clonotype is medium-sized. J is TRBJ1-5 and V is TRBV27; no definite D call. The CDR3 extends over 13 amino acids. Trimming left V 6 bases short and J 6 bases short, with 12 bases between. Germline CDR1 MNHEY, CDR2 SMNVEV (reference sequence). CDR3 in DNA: TGTGCCAGCAGGTCGAGGTCGGCTCAGCCCCAGCATTTT. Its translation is CASRSRSAQPQHF.

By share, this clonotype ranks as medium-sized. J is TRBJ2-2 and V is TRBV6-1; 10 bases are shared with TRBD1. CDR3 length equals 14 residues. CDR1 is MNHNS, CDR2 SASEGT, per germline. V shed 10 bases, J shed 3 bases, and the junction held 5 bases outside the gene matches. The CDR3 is CATGQGGYTGELFF. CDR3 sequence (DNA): TGTGCCACTGGACAGGGGGGATACACCGGGGAGCTGTTTTTT.

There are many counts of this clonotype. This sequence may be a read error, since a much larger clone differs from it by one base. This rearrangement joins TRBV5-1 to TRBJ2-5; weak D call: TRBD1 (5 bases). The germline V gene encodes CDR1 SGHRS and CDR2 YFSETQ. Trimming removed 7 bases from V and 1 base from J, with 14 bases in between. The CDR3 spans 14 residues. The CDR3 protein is CASSYGRAQETQYF. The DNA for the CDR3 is TGCGCCAGCTCCTATGGCAGGGCCCAAGAGACCCAGTACTTC.

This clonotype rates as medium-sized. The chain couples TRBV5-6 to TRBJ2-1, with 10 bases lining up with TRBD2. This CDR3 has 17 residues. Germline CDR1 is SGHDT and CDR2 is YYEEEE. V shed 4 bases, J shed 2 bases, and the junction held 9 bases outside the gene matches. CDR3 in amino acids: CASSLRIAGGTYNEQFF. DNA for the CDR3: TGTGCCAGCAGCCTGCGGATAGCGGGAGGTACCTACAATGAGCAGTTCTTC. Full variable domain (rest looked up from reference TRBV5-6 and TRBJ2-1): DAGVTQSPTHLIKTRGQQVTLRCSPKSGHDTVSWYQQALGQGPQFIFQYYEEEERQRGNFPDRFSGHQFPNYSSELNVNALLLGDSALYLCASSLRIAGGTYNEQFFGPGTRLTVL.

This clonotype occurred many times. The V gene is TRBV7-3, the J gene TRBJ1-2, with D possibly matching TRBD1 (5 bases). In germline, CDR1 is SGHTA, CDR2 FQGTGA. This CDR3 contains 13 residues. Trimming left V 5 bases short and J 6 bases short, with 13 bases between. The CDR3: CASSPAAGNGYTF. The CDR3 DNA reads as TGTGCCAGCAGCCCGGCGGCAGGGAATGGCTACACCTTC.